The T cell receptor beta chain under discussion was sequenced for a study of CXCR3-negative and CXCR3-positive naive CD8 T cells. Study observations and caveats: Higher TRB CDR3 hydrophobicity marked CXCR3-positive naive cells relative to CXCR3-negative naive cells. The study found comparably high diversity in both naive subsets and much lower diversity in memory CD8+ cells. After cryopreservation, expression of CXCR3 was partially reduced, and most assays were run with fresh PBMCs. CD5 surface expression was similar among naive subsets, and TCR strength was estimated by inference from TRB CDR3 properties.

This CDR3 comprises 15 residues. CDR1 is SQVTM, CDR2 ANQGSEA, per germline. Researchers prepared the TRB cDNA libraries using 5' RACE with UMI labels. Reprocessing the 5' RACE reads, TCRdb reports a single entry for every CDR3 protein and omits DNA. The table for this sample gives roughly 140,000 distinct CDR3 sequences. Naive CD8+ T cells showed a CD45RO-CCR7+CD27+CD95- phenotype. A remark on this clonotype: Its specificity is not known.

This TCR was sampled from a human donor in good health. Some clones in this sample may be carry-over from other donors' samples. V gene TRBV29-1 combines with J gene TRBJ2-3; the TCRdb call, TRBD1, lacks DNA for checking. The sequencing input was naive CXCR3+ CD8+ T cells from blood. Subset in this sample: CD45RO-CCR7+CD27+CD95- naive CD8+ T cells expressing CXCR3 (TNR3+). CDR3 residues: CSAQSTEASTDTQYF.